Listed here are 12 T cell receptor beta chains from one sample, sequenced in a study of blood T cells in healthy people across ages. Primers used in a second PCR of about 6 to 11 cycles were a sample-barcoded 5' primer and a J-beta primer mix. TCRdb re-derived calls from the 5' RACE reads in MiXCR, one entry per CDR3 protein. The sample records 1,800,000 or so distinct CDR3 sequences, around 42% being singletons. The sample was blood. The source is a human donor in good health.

The CDR3 here is CASTRVDHGTDTQYF. CDR3 coding DNA: TGTGCCAGCACCCGAGTGGATCACGGCACAGATACGCAGTATTTT. The rearrangement links TRBV6-4 to TRBJ2-3; no clear D. The CDR3 loop spans 15 amino acids. Germline V gene data show CDR1 as MRHNA and CDR2 as SNTAGT. V lost 7 bases to trimming and J lost 1 base, with 15 bases between them.

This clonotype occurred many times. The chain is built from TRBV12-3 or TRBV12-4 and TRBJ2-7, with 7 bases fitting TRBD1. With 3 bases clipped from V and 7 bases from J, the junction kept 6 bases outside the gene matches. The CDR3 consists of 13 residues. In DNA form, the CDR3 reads TGTGCCAGCAGTTTGTTAGGGGGCAATGAGCAGTACTTC. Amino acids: CASSLLGGNEQYF.

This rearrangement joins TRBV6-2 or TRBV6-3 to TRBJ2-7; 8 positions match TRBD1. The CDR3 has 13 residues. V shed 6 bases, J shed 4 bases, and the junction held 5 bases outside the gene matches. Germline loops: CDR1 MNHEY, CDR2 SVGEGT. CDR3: CASSKRQGYEQYF. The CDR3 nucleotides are TGTGCCAGCAGCAAACGACAGGGGTACGAGCAGTACTTC.

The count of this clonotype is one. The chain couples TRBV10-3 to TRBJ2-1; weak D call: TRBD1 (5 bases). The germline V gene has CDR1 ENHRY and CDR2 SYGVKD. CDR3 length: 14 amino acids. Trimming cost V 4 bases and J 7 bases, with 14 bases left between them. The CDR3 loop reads CAISAPIRVNEQFF. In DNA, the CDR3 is TGTGCCATCAGTGCACCGATCAGGGTAAATGAGCAGTTCTTC.

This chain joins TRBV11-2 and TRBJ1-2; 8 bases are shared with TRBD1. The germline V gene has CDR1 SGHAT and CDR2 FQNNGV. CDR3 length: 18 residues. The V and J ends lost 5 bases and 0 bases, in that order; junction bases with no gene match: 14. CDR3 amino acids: CASSLTVGQASPNYGYTF. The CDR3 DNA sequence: TGTGCCAGCAGCCTCACGGTGGGACAGGCTTCACCTAACTATGGCTACACCTTC.

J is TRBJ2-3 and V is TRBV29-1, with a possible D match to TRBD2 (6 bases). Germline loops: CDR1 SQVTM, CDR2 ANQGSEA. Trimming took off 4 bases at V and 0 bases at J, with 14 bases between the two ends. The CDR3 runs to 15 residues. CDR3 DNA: TGCAGCGTTGGCCCCGTCGGGACTAGCACAGATACGCAGTATTTT. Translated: CSVGPVGTSTDTQYF.

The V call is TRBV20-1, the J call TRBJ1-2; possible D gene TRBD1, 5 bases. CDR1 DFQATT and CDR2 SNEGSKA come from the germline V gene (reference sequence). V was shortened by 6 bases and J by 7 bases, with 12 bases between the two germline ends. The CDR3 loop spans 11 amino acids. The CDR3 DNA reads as TGCAGTGCCCAGACAGCCGGTGGCTACACCTTC. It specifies CSAQTAGGYTF.

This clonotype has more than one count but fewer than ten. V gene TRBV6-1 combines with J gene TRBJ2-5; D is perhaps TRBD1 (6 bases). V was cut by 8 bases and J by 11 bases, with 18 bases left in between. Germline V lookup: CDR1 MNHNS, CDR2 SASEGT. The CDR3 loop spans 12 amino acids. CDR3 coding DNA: TGTGCCAGCGGAGACAGGTCCCAAAAGCAGTACTTC. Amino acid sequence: CASGDRSQKQYF.

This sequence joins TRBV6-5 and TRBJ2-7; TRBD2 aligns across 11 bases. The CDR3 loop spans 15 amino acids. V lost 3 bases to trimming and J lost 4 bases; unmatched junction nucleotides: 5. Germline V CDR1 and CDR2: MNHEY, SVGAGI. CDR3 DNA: TGTGCCAGCAGTTATTATAGCGGGGGGGCTTACGAGCAGTACTTC. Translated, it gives CASSYYSGGAYEQYF.

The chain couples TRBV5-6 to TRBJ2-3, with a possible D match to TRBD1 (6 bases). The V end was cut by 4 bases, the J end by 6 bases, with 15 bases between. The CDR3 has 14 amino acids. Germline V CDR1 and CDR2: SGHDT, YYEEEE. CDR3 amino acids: CASSLLQGMDTQYF. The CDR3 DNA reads TGTGCCAGCAGCCTTTTACAGGGTATGGATACGCAGTATTTT. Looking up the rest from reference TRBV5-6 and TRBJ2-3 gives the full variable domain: DAGVTQSPTHLIKTRGQQVTLRCSPKSGHDTVSWYQQALGQGPQFIFQYYEEEERQRGNFPDRFSGHQFPNYSSELNVNALLLGDSALYLCASSLLQGMDTQYFGPGTRLTVL.

The CDR3 spells CSVQIQGGTEAFF. The CDR3 region has the DNA TGCAGCGTCCAAATCCAGGGGGGGACTGAAGCTTTCTTT. The rearrangement links TRBV29-1 to TRBJ1-1; 7 bases are shared with TRBD1. V shed 6 bases, J shed 5 bases, and the junction held 9 bases outside the gene matches. CDR1 and CDR2 from the germline V gene are SQVTM and ANQGSEA. This CDR3 spans 13 amino acids.

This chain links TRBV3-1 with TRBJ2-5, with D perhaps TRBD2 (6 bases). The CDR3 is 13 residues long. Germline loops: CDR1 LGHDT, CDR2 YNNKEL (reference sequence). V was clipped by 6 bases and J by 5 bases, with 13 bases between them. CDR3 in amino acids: CASRGAGMETQYF. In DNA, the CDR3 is TGTGCCAGCAGAGGGGCGGGGATGGAGACCCAGTACTTC.